This TCR beta chain derives from a study of blood T cell repertoires in COVID-19. In the source study's methods: Reference gene primer amplification gave estimated nucleated cell counts. The method was immunoSEQ multiplex PCR; TCRdb's version includes in-frame clones alone and lacks a portion of them. D and trimming come from the DNA, and the V and J calls and clone size come from that table. This table holds 200,000 or so clones, around 80% found once. This CDR3 is 14 amino acids long. Germline trimming cut 4 bases from V and 5 bases from J; bases unmatched to any gene: 6. Germline values: CDR1 MGHDK, CDR2 SYGVNS. Those enrolled, adults aged roughly 18 to 89 years, came from 24 US areas.

This TCR was sampled from a woman aged 40-49 years with acute COVID-19. Sequencing was done on a sample of PBMCs or T cells enriched from blood (not recorded which). J is TRBJ1-2 and V is TRBV25-1; 8 bases are a match to TRBD1. CDR3 coding DNA: TGTGCCAGCAGTGGGACAGGGTTGGGGTATGGCTACACCTTC. This encodes CASSGTGLGYGYTF.